This TCR beta chain comes out of a study of OX40 agonist ivuxolimab in advanced cancers. Using immunoSEQ multiplex PCR, the repertoire was profiled, and TCRdb retains in-frame clones only, with some absent. The table lists 35,000 to 40,000 clones, roughly 82% of them singletons. Germline CDR1 and CDR2: SGHTA and FQGNSA. This CDR3 is built from 16 residues. With 4 bases removed from V and 2 bases from J, the gap between germline ends came to 15 bases. The sample in question was CD4+ or CD8+ T cells sorted from blood, obtained in a trial of the OX40 agonist ivuxolimab. This TCR came from an adult with an advanced solid tumor such as melanoma, head and neck, liver or kidney cancer. V usage is TRBV7-2 and J usage is TRBJ1-5; D remains unclear. The CDR3 here is CASSSSGVRGNQPQHF. In DNA, the CDR3 is TGTGCCAGCAGCTCGTCCGGTGTGAGAGGCAATCAGCCCCAGCATTTT.